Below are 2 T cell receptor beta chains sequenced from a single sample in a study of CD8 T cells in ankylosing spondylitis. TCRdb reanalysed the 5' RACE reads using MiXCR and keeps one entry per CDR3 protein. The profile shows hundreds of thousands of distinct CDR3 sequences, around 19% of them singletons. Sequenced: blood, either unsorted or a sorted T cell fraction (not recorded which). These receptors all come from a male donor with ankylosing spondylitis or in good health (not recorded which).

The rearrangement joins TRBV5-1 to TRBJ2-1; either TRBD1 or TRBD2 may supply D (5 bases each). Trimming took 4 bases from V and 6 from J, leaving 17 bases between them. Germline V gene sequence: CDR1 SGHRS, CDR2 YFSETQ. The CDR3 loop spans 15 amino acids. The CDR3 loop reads CASSPTVTGGNEQFF. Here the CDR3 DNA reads TGCGCCAGCAGCCCGACGGTTACTGGGGGCAATGAGCAGTTCTTC.

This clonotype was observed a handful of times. CDR3 DNA: TGTGCCAGCAGCCTAAGTCGGAGCTATGGCTACACCTTC. As protein: CASSLSRSYGYTF. The chain has TRBV7-2 and TRBJ1-2; D uncertain. The CDR3 is made up of 13 amino acids. Germline V CDR1 and CDR2: SGHTA, FQGNSA. Deletions cut 5 bases from V and 4 bases from J, with 11 bases between.